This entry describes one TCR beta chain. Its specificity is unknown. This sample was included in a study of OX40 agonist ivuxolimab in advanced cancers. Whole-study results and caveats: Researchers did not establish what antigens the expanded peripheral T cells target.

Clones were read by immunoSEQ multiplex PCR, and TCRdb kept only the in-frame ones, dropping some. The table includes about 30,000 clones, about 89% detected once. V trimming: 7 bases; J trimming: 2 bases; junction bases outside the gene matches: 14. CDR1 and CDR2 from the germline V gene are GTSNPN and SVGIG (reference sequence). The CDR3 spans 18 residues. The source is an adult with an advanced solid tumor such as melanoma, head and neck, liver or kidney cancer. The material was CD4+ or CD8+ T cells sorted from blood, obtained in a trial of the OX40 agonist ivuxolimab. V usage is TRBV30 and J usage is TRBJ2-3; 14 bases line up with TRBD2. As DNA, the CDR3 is TGTGCCTATCTGGGGACTAGCGGGAGCCTGCGGGCCACAGATACGCAGTATTTT. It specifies CAYLGTSGSLRATDTQYF.